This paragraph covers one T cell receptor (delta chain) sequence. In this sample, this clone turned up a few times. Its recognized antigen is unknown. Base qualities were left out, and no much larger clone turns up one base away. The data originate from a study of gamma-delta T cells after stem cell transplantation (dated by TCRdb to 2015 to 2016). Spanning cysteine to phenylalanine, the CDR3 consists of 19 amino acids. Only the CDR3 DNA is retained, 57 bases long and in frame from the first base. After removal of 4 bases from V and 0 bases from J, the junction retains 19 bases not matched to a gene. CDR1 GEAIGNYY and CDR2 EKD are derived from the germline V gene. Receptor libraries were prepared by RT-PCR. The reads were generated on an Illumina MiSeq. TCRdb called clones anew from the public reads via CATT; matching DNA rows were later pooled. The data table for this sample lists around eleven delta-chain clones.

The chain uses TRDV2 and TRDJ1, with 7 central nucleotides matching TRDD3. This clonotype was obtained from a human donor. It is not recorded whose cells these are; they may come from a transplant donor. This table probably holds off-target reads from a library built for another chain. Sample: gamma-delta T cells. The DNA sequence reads TGTGCCTGTGATGACATTCTGGGGGTCCGGAGGGGGTACACCGATAAACTCATCTTT. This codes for CACDDILGVRRGYTDKLIF.